This T cell receptor (beta chain) was recorded in a study of T-cell reconstitution after alpha-beta-depleted transplantation in children. This clonotype was observed at least ten times. Unique molecular identifiers were used to barcode this TCRbeta library. TCRdb re-called the PCR reads with MiXCR, one entry per CDR3 protein. The sample consists of about 690,000 distinct CDR3 sequences, roughly 15% of them appearing once. CDR3 length equals 10 residues. Trimming pared 3 bases from V and 5 bases from J, leaving 3 bases between. Germline V gives CDR1 SQVTM, CDR2 ANQGSEA. V usage is TRBV29-1 and J usage is TRBJ2-3; no clear D. This TCR was recovered from a human donor who donated a stem cell graft to a child with acute myeloid leukemia. The source was PBMCs from the stem cell graft donor, collected from the stem cell graft. CDR3: CSVERDTQYF. The CDR3 DNA is TGCAGCGTTGAGAGAGATACGCAGTATTTT.